The 13 T cell receptor beta chains given below trace back to one sample, sequenced in a study of shared clonotypes between healthy human individuals. TCRdb's table, derived via immunoSEQ multiplex PCR, lists solely in-frame clones and lacks some. The sample carries fewer than 3 million clones, around 92% recorded once. Sequenced: naive CD4+ T cells from PBMCs. Subset in this sample: CD45RA+ positively selected. These receptors were collected from a man aged 18 to 30 in good health. Some clones in this sample may be carry-over from other donors' samples.

The V and J genes are TRBV7-9 and TRBJ2-2; D uncertain. The CDR3 length is 12 residues. The germline V gene has CDR1 SEHNR and CDR2 FQNEAQ (reference sequence). V was shortened by 9 bases and J by 0 bases, with 5 bases between the two germline ends. This chain's CDR3 is CARSTNTGELFF. CDR3 nucleotides: TGTGCCAGGAGCACGAACACCGGGGAGCTGTTTTTT. Full variable domain (missing parts from reference TRBV7-9 and TRBJ2-2): DTGVSQNPRHKITKRGQNVTFRCDPISEHNRLYWYRQTLGQGPEFLTYFQNEAQLEKSRLLSDRFSAERPKGSFSTLEIQRTEQGDSAMYLCARSTNTGELFFGEGSRLTVL.

This clone was observed a single time. The rearrangement joins TRBV7-6 to TRBJ2-7; D may be TRBD2 (7 bases). Germline CDR1 is SGHVS and CDR2 is FNYEAQ. V was clipped by 5 bases and J by 3 bases, with 26 bases between them. CDR3 length: 18 residues. The CDR3 loop is CASSTPPYRTRGFYEQYF. CDR3 nucleotides: TGTGCCAGCAGCACCCCCCCCTACAGGACTAGGGGGTTCTACGAGCAGTACTTC.

V gene TRBV4-2 combines with J gene TRBJ2-7; 7 bases match TRBD2. Per germline, CDR1 LGHNA and CDR2 YNFKEQ. The CDR3 loop spans 15 amino acids. The junction had 7 bases not matched to a gene; V was cut back by 0 bases and J by 5 bases. The CDR3 DNA is TGTGCCAGCAGCCAAGATCGGGCGGGGGTTGACGAGCAGTACTTC. The encoded protein is CASSQDRAGVDEQYF.

The chain is built from TRBV7-3 and TRBJ2-1; no clear D. Germline lookup yields CDR1 SGHTA and CDR2 FQGTGA. The CDR3 length is 17 residues. Deletions cut 5 bases from V and 13 bases from J, with 30 bases between. The chain's CDR3 is CASSPMQGIVPPGRQFF. The DNA of the CDR3 is TGTGCCAGCAGCCCCATGCAAGGCATTGTCCCCCCTGGGCGACAGTTCTTC.

The chain couples TRBV9 to TRBJ2-2; D is ambiguous. CDR3 size: 14 residues. Germline V lookup: CDR1 SGDLS, CDR2 YYNGEE. Between the trimmed V and J ends, which lost 5 bases and 4 bases, there was a span of 12 bases. The CDR3 sequence: CASRRSASTGELFF. As DNA, the CDR3 is TGTGCCAGCAGAAGGAGCGCCAGCACCGGGGAGCTGTTTTTT.

This clone was found once. The identical CDR3 is also encoded by other nucleotide sequences in the sample. The genes are TRBV18 and TRBJ1-3; 9 nucleotides agree with TRBD1. In germline, CDR1 is KGHSH, CDR2 LQKENI. The CDR3 runs to 16 residues. Trimming removed 3 bases from V and 4 bases from J; junction bases left unmatched: 7. For the CDR3, the DNA is TGTGCCAGCTCACCCCCCGGGACAGGGTTCGGAAACACCATATATTTT. Translating gives CASSPPGTGFGNTIYF.

Notes on this clone: Other DNA sequences of this sample code for an identical CDR3. The gene calls are TRBV30 and TRBJ2-1; tentative D call: TRBD1 (5 bases). The germline gives CDR1 GTSNPN, CDR2 SVGIG (reference sequence). The V end was cut by 4 bases, the J end by 4 bases, with 8 bases between. The CDR3 length is 12 residues. The CDR3 sequence is CAWNQGYNEQFF. Written as DNA, the CDR3 is TGTGCCTGGAATCAGGGTTACAATGAGCAGTTCTTC.

About this clone itself: The sample contains more than one DNA sequence encoding this CDR3. The chain carries TRBV7-2 and TRBJ2-7, with D unresolved. CDR1 and CDR2 from the germline V gene are SGHTA and FQGNSA. The CDR3 is 14 amino acids. V dropped 5 bases and J dropped 2 bases, with 13 bases sitting between them. CDR3 DNA: TGTGCCAGCAGCCTCGGACGGAATACCTACGAGCAGTACTTC. This gives the protein CASSLGRNTYEQYF.

This rearrangement joins TRBV11-2 to TRBJ1-1, with 8 bases identical to TRBD1. CDR3 size: 13 residues. V lost 1 base, J lost 7 bases, and 2 bases stayed unmatched. The germline gives CDR1 SGHAT, CDR2 FQNNGV. CDR3 nucleotides: TGTGCCAGCAGCTTAGCAGGGGGCAATGAAGCTTTCTTT. This codes for CASSLAGGNEAFF.

The chain carries TRBV7-2 and TRBJ2-7; TRBD2 matches at 9 bases. Trimming removed 1 base from V and 4 bases from J; junction bases left unmatched: 8. The germline V gene has CDR1 SGHTA and CDR2 FQGNSA. The CDR3 spans 16 residues. In nucleotides, the CDR3 is TGTGCCAGCAGCTTAGACTGGACTAGCGCCGGATACGAGCAGTACTTC. Encoded protein: CASSLDWTSAGYEQYF.

The rearrangement joins TRBV6-6 to TRBJ1-1, with a weak D call TRBD1 (5 bases). Deletions cut 5 bases from V and 1 base from J, with 17 bases between. From germline, CDR1 is MNHNY and CDR2 SVGAGI (reference sequence). The CDR3 totals 16 residues. CDR3 sequence (DNA): TGTGCCAGCAGTCCCGGGACGTTTTTCTCGAACACTGAAGCTTTCTTT. Protein sequence: CASSPGTFFSNTEAFF.

The genes are TRBV29-1 and TRBJ1-1, with D tentatively TRBD1 (5 bases). The CDR3 is 13 residues long. V lost 4 bases and J 4 bases, leaving 13 bases between the germline ends. Germline-derived CDR1 and CDR2 are SQVTM and ANQGSEA. CDR3 in amino acids: CSVVRGMGTEAFF. CDR3 DNA: TGCAGCGTTGTTCGGGGGATGGGCACTGAAGCTTTCTTT.

In DNA form, the CDR3 reads TGCGCCAGCAGCCCCCAAGGTGGGGGCGGCACTGAAGCTTTCTTT. Translating it yields CASSPQGGGGTEAFF. The chain carries TRBV5-1 and TRBJ1-1; maybe TRBD1 (6 bases). Germline loops: CDR1 SGHRS, CDR2 YFSETQ. The CDR3 consists of 15 residues. Trimming took 4 bases from V and 4 from J, leaving 17 bases between them.